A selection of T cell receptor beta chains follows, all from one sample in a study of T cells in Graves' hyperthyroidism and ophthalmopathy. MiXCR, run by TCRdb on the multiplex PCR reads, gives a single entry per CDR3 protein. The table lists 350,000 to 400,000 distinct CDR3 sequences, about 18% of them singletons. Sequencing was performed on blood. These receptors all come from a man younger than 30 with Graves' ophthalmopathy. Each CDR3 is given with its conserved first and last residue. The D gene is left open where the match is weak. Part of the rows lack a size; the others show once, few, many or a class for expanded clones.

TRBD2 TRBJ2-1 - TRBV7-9 CASSLSGGISHNEQFF TGTGCCAGTAGTCTGAGCGGGGGGATTTCCCACAATGAGCAGTTCTTC
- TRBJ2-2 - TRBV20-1 CSARVGQGGSGELFF TGCAGTGCTAGAGTTGGTCAGGGGGGATCCGGGGAGCTGTTTTTT
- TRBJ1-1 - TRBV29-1 CSVASGASTEAFF TGCAGCGTTGCATCGGGGGCATCGACTGAAGCTTTCTTT
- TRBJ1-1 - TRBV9 CASSSDSRGHEAFF TGTGCCAGCAGTTCGGACAGCCGGGGGCATGAAGCTTTCTTT
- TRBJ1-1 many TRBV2 CASGVDRNTEAFF TGTGCCAGCGGAGTCGACAGGAACACTGAAGCTTTCTTT
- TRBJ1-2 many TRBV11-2 CASSLGGDGYTF TGTGCCAGCAGCTTAGGAGGGGATGGCTACACCTTC
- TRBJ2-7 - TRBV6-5 CASSYSWGLGEQYF TGTGCCAGCAGTTACTCTTGGGGCCTCGGCGAGCAGTACTTC
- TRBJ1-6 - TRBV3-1 CASSQVDSYNSPLHF TGTGCCAGCAGCCAAGTAGACTCTTATAATTCACCCCTCCACTTT
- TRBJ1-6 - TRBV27 CASTGFYNSPLHF TGTGCCAGCACAGGCTTCTATAATTCACCCCTCCACTTT
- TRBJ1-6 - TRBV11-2 CASSLEARYNSPPHF TGTGCCAGCAGCTTAGAAGCAAGGTATAATTCACCCCCCCACTTT
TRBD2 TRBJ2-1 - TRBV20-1 CSARPGLAGGLSSYNEQFF TGCAGTGCTAGACCAGGACTAGCGGGGGGACTTAGCTCCTACAATGAGCAGTTCTTC
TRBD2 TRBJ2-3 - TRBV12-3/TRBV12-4 CASSLRGLAGGPGDTQYF TGTGCCAGCAGTTTAAGAGGACTAGCGGGGGGGCCTGGGGATACGCAGTATTTT
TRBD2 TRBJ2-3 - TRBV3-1 CASSQDSPSGGATDTQYF TGTGCCAGCAGCCAGGATAGCCCTAGCGGGGGGGCGACAGATACGCAGTATTTT
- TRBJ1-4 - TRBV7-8 CASSLEGGGDNEKLFF TGTGCCAGCAGCTTAGAGGGGGGTGGGGATAATGAAAAACTGTTTTTT
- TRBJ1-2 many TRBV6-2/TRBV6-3 CASSYAGGNYGYTF TGTGCCAGCAGTTACGCGGGGGGAAACTATGGCTACACCTTC
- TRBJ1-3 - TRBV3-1 CASSQESGSGNTIYF TGTGCCAGCAGCCAAGAATCAGGGAGTGGAAACACCATATATTTT
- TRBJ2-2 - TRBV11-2 CASSFSWDLSTGELFF TGTGCCAGCAGCTTTTCGTGGGACCTCTCCACCGGGGAGCTGTTTTTT
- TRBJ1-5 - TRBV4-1 CASSQDESRGNQPQHF TGCGCCAGCAGCCAAGATGAATCTAGGGGCAATCAGCCCCAGCATTTT
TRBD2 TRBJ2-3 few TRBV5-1 CASSPLNSGGLTDTQYF TGCGCCAGCAGCCCCCTAAATAGCGGGGGCCTCACAGATACGCAGTATTTT
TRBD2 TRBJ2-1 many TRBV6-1 CASSARGEYNEQFF TGTGCCAGCAGTGCTCGGGGGGAGTACAATGAGCAGTTCTTC
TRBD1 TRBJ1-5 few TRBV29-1 CSAGTGSNQPQHF TGCAGCGCTGGGACAGGGAGTAATCAGCCCCAGCATTTT
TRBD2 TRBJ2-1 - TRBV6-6 CASSYSTRGYLTSEDNEQFF TGTGCCAGCAGTTACTCAACCAGGGGTTATTTGACTAGCGAGGACAATGAGCAGTTCTTC
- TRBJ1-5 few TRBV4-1 CASSQEVSQPQHF TGCGCCAGCAGCCAAGAGGTGTCTCAGCCCCAGCATTTT
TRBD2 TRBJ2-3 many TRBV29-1 CSVEEAGGHTDTQYF TGCAGCGTTGAAGAAGCGGGGGGGCATACAGATACGCAGTATTTT
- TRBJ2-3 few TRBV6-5 CASSYSASPQLDTQYF TGTGCCAGCAGTTACAGCGCTAGTCCCCAATTGGATACGCAGTATTTT
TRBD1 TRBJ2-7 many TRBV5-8 CASSFDTGGLSYEQYF TGTGCCAGCAGCTTCGATACAGGGGGCCTCTCCTACGAGCAGTACTTC
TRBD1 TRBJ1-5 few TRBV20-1 CSARTGAQPQHF TGCAGTGCTAGGACAGGGGCTCAGCCCCAGCATTTT
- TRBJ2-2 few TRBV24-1 CATSEGRGFGELFF TGTGCCACCAGTGAAGGCAGGGGCTTCGGGGAGCTGTTTTTT
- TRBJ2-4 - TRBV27 CASRQAGAKNIQYF TGTGCCAGCAGGCAGGCGGGAGCCAAAAACATTCAGTACTTC
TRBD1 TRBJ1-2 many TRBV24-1 CATSGQGSHGYTF TGTGCCACCAGTGGACAGGGGTCCCATGGCTACACCTTC
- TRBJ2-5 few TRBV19 CASSLLGEETQYF TGTGCCAGTAGTCTCCTAGGAGAGGAGACCCAGTACTTC
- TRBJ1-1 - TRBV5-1 CASSQGIIEAFF TGTGCCAGCAGCCAAGGTATTATCGAAGCTTTCTTT
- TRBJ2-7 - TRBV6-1 CASSKEGYEQYF TGTGCCAGCAGCAAAGAGGGCTACGAGCAGTACTTC
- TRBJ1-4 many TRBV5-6 CASSPRATPNEKLFF TGTGCCAGCAGCCCCCGCGCTACCCCTAATGAAAAACTGTTTTTT
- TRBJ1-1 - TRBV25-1 CASSEAGVEAFF TGTGCCAGCAGTGAAGCGGGTGTTGAAGCTTTCTTT
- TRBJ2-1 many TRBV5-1 CASSLRPRPYNEQFF TGCGCCAGCAGCTTACGTCCCCGGCCCTACAATGAGCAGTTCTTC
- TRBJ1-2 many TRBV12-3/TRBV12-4 CASSHRGGYGYTF TGTGCCAGCAGCCATCGCGGGGGCTATGGCTACACCTTC
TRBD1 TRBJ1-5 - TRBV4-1 CASSQPGQGSNQPQHF TGCGCCAGCAGCCAACCGGGACAGGGTAGCAATCAGCCCCAGCATTTT
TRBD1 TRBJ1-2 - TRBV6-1 CASSGDRGLDGYTF TGTGCCAGCAGTGGGGACAGGGGGCTTGATGGCTACACCTTC
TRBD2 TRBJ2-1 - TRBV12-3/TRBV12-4 CASSPGTTRIYNEQFF TGTGCCAGCAGTCCGGGGACTACTCGCATCTACAATGAGCAGTTCTTC
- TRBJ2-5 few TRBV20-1 CSAGETGIQETQYF TGCAGTGCGGGGGAAACAGGGATACAAGAGACCCAGTACTTC
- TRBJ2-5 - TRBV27 CDPEKTQYF TGTGACCCAGAGAAGACCCAGTACTTC
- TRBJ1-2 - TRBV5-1 CASSFGVIRRDYGYTF TGCGCCAGCAGCTTTGGGGTCATTCGGAGAGACTATGGCTACACCTTC
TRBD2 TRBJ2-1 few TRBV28 CASSLSGGHYNEQFF TGTGCCAGCAGTTTGAGCGGGGGCCACTACAATGAGCAGTTCTTC
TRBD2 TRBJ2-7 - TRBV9 CASSVASTSGGYEQYF TGTGCCAGCAGCGTAGCTTCCACTAGCGGGGGCTACGAGCAGTACTTC